This TCR beta chain appears in the sequencing data of a study of shared clonotypes between healthy human individuals (TCRdb year 2020). Describing the broader study: The cohort comprised a couple of women and a few men aged 18 to 49 years. For each donor, CD4 naive and CD4 memory were each given three plates, CD8 naive was given two plates, and CD8 memory was given one plate. The study deeply sequenced blood TCR repertoires of several healthy adults to estimate repertoire size and the extent of clonotype sharing between individuals. Libraries were prepared and TCR repertoires were sequenced by different laboratories using diverse techniques, in order to increase sequencing depth and limit assay-specific biases. Between about 0.94 and 8.9 billion PBMCs per donor were obtained by leukapheresis.

Results and caveats for the whole study, not just this receptor: The small number of donors limited the genetic and exposure-history diversity represented. Sharing across a few donors was observed for approximately 5% of naive CD4, 3% to 3.5% of naive CD8, roughly 2.3% of memory CD4, and 0.4% of memory CD8 clonotypes. Naive subsets generally had larger estimated clonotype richness than memory subsets. Clonotypes shared by all four sorted-subset donors showed higher generation probabilities than non-shared clonotypes. Pairwise subsampling led to the expectation that sequencing depth would affect the degree of clonotype sharing among donors. Sampling was limited to blood, and TCR repertoires in tissue likely differ from TCR repertoires in blood. Rarefaction of sorted-subset datasets indicated incomplete sequencing despite the large sequencing depth.

Donors were healthy HIV-negative adults with no recently reported acute infections or vaccinations. Every donor was a Caucasian adult residing in Nashville, Tennessee, USA. CD4+ T cells were enriched by magnetic negative selection; naive cells were then positively selected on CD45RA, and the negative fraction formed the memory subset. Blood was collected by leukapheresis, and PBMCs were isolated by Ficoll-Histopaque density gradient centrifugation and then cryopreserved in liquid nitrogen vapor phase. Analytical flow cytometry was used to check the purity and quantity of each magnetically sorted T cell population. From each sorted fraction, genomic DNA was isolated and quantified by UV absorbance on a Nanodrop 2000c. Comment on this clone: Its specific antigen is unknown. Base qualities are not recorded, but no much larger clone differs from it by a single base. The same CDR3 can be traced to other DNA sequences in this sample.

Using the deep immunoSEQ assay, TCR CDR3 regions were amplified from genomic DNA by multiplex PCR. Genomic DNA extracted from each cell subset was distributed evenly over all wells of several immunoSEQ 96-well plates, and each plate served as one replicate. Each replicate PCR for sorted subsets received about 180 ng genomic DNA, equal to some 32,000 T cell genomes. Purified libraries were quantified with a Qubit 3.0 fluorometer, sized on a Bioanalyzer 2100, and re-quantified with the KAPA Library Quantification kit. Every immunoSEQ 96-well plate was sequenced on a separate single-read 150-cycle Illumina NextSeq 550 flow cell. The source study handled its data this way. Because only junctional sequences without quality scores were contained in the immunoSEQ output, filtering matching that applied to full-length reads could not be performed. To assign V/J genes and CDR3, sequences were annotated against IMGT germline references using PyIR, a Python wrapper for IgBLAST v1.9. Reads were removed for weak V/J assignments (E-value above 1e-6), missing CDR3, stop codons, out-of-frame junctions, or ambiguous translated residues. V3J clonotypes were defined as sequences sharing an identical inferred V gene, J gene, and CDR3 amino acid sequence. Percentage overlap between repertoires was calculated by dividing the number of shared unique clonotypes by the size of the smaller repertoire. RTK rarefaction, the Chao1 estimator, and Recon v2.1 estimates of unobserved clonotypes were used to assess repertoire richness. Generation probabilities for all TCRbeta clonotypes obtained by the gDNA method from a handful of donors were computed using OLGA. Not all clones reach the TCRdb copy of this immuneACCESS table, which keeps in-frame sequences only. Checked studies attribute under half of the gap to unresolved V genes and leave the rest unexplained. Clonal size and the V and J genes are those of that table, whereas D and trimming came from the DNA. The sample table holds 2 million to 2.5 million clones, of which approximately 95% were seen once. Together, the top ten hold around 0.4% of the sample.

From the cysteine up to the phenylalanine, the CDR3 has a length of 14 residues. Kept here is only the CDR3 DNA, which spans 42 bases and is read in frame from base 1. From a lookup of the germline V gene, CDR1 and CDR2 are SGHRS and YFSETQ. The junction carries 11 bases between V and J, which are trimmed by 7 bases and 0 bases respectively. This sequence originates from a man between 18 and 29 years old in good health. Some clones in this sample may be carry-over from other donors' samples. Sequencing was done on a sample of naive CD4+ T cells from PBMCs. The cell subset or site label, as the study defines it: CD45RA+ positively selected. In this chain, TRBV5-1 is recombined with TRBJ2-1, with TRBD1 tentatively as D gene (7 bases match). Here the CDR3 is given as CASSGGSSYNEQFF. The sequenced DNA is TGCGCCAGCTCAGGGGGGAGCTCCTACAATGAGCAGTTCTTC.